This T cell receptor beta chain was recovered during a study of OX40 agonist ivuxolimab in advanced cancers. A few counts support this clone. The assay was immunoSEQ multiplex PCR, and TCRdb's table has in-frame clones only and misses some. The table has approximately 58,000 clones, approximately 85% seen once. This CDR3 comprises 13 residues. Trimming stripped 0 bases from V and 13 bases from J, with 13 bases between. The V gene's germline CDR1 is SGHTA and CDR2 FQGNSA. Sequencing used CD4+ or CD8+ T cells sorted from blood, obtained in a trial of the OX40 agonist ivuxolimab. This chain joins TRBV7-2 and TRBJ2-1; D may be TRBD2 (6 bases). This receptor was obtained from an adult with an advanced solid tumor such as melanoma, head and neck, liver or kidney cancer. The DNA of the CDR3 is TGTGCCAGCAGCTTAGCGCGGGGAAGGGAACAGTTCTTC. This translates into CASSLARGREQFF.